These 2 T cell receptor beta chains came from one sample sequenced in a study of shared clonotypes between healthy human individuals. CD8 cells regarded as naive lacked CD45RO, were positively chosen for CCR7, and omitted terminally differentiated effector memory CD45RA+ cells. The method was immunoSEQ multiplex PCR; TCRdb's version includes in-frame clones alone and lacks a portion of them. The sample records around 2,100,000 clones, 85% to 95% being singletons. Sequences were obtained from naive CD8+ T cells sorted from blood. These TCRs come from a young man in good health.

The J gene is TRBJ2-6, the V gene TRBV9; 7 bases match TRBD1. This CDR3 has 15 amino acids. CDR1 and CDR2 (germline): SGDLS, YYNGEE. With 7 bases clipped from V and 0 bases from J, the junction kept 4 bases outside the gene matches. The CDR3 DNA follows: TGTGCCAGCCGGGACAGTTTCTCTGGGGCCAACGTCCTGACTTTC. This encodes CASRDSFSGANVLTF.

The gene calls are TRBV11-2 and TRBJ2-7; perhaps TRBD1 as D (6 bases). Trimming stripped 1 base from V and 2 bases from J, with 9 bases between. The germline gives CDR1 SGHAT, CDR2 FQNNGV. This CDR3 has 14 amino acids. The CDR3 sequence is CASSLGRGTYEQYF. In DNA form, the CDR3 reads TGTGCCAGCAGCTTAGGTAGGGGGACCTACGAGCAGTACTTC.